One TCR beta chain is described in this entry. The antigen is undetermined. The data originate from a study of response to subunit inactivated influenza vaccine. Study outcomes and limitations: The authors suggested that few new T cells are recruited per seasonal influenza vaccination.

One entry per CDR3 protein, called by TCRdb with MiXCR from the RT-PCR reads. The sample lists 600,000 to 850,000 distinct CDR3 sequences, about 15% occurring once. V lost 2 bases and J lost 2; bases outside the gene matches: 4. The germline V gene has CDR1 MDHEN and CDR2 SYDVKM. The CDR3 totals 15 residues. The receptor's source is a man in his fifties or sixties who received an inactivated influenza vaccine. The rearrangement joins TRBV28 to TRBJ2-7; the match to TRBD1 covers 9 bases. Material: PBMCs from blood, obtained 14 days before vaccination. The CDR3 sequence: CASSLTGTGPYEQYF. CDR3 nucleotide sequence: TGTGCCAGCAGTTTAACCGGGACAGGGCCCTACGAGCAGTACTTC.